This entry describes one TCR beta chain. As yet, its antigen is unknown. The sample originates from a study of cytomegalovirus exposure and HLA in healthy donors. Study-level information: There were about 85 million unique TCRs (from HLA-typed donors) in an early data release.

V lost 6 bases to trimming and J lost 5 bases; unmatched junction nucleotides: 8. There are 15 residues in the CDR3. Germline V CDR1 and CDR2: MNHEY, SVGAGI. Study results and caveats: Roughly uniform sequencing depth across donors was assumed, possibly incorrectly.

Primers included in the PCR were 60 Vbeta and 13 Jbeta primers. Here immunoSEQ multiplex PCR was the method, and the copy in TCRdb shows in-frame clones only, minus some. The sample lists 100,000 to 150,000 clones; approximately 10% were seen once. This sequence originates from a woman aged 40 to 50 in good health and CMV-seropositive. The chain employs TRBV6-5 and TRBJ2-2, with 8 bases aligning to TRBD1. Material: PBMCs. CDR3: CASSLRTGWTGELFF. The CDR3 DNA is TGTGCCAGCAGCCTCAGGACAGGGTGGACCGGGGAGCTGTTTTTT.